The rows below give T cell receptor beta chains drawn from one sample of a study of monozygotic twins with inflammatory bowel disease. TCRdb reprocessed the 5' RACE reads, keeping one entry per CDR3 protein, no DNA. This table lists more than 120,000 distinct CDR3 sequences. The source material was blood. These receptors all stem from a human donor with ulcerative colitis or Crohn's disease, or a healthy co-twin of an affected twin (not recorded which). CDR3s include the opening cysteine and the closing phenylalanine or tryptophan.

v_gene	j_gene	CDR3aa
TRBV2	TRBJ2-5	CASNIVSGEETKYF
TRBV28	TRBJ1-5	CASSFRTAFNQPQHF
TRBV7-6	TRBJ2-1	CASSSPGQGIFSYNEQFF
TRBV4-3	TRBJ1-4	CASSQVRGEVKLFF
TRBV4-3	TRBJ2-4	CASSHPDRAKNIQYF
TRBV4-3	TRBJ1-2	CASSQGLDRGLGGYTF
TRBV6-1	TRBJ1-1	CAISSSFPNTEAFF
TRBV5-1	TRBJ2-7	CASSPGLVYEQYF
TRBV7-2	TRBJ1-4	CASSFQLAAGSREKLFF
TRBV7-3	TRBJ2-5	CASSLRGGSETQYF
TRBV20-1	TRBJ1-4	CSASLGQLKEKLFF
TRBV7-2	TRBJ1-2	CASSLYGQGSYGYTF
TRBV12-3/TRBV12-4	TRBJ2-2	CASSLSWGGTGELFF
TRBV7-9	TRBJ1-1	CASSLVLGNTEAFF
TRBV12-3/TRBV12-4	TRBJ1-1	CASSLARRGIVHTEAFF
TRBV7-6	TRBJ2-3	CASSLASGPGRGDTQYF
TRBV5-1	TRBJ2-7	CASRDTPSRYEQYF
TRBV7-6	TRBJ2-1	CASSLFGDEQFF
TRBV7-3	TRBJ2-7	CASSLTRDTAYEQYF